The source of this T cell receptor beta chain is a study of metastatic and nonmetastatic thyroid tumors. Study-wide context: Repertoire comparisons spanned blood and tumor or nodule tissue from malignant and benign thyroid patients. Study-level points and caveats: It was reported that TCR beta diversity was significantly higher in malignant thyroid tumors than benign nodules, in blood and tumor.

Thyroid surgery was performed in patients who had received no treatment beforehand. The CDR3 runs 14 residues. Deletions cut 3 bases from V and 5 bases from J, with 11 bases between. TCRdb used MiXCR to call clones anew from the PCR reads. The repertoire holds about 25,000 clones, with approximately 20% as singletons. The sample holds many counts of this clone. Its antigen is not identified. This TCR came from a female donor with papillary thyroid cancer or a benign thyroid nodule (not recorded which). Some clones in this sample may be carry-over from other donors' samples. This chain joins TRBV12-3 or TRBV12-4 and TRBJ2-1; D perhaps matches TRBD1 (5 bases). The specimen sequenced was blood. The CDR3 sequence: CASSLTGRDNEQFF. CDR3 sequence (DNA): TGTGCCAGCAGTTTGACGGGCAGGGACAATGAGCAGTTCTTC.